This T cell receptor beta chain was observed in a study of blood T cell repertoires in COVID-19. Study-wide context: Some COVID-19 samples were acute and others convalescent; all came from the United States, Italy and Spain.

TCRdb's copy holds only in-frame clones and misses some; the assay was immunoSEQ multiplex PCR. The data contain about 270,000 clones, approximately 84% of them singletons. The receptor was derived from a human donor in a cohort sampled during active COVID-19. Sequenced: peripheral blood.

CDR3 sequence: CASSADRHSNQPQHF. CDR3 DNA sequence: TGTGCCAGCAGCGCGGACAGACATAGCAATCAGCCCCAGCATTTT. The chain employs TRBV6-5 and TRBJ1-5; tentative D call: TRBD1 (6 bases). From germline, CDR1 is MNHEY and CDR2 SVGAGI. This CDR3 region has 15 residues. V was trimmed by 6 bases and J by 0 bases, leaving 12 bases between them.